What follows is one TCR beta chain and its context. The antigen is undetermined. Lysates of CMV-infected fibroblasts at 10 ug/mL stimulated these cells. Sorting selected CD4+ T cells upregulating both CD40 ligand and CD69. This was the immunoSEQ version 4 assay in survey mode. Each sample used up to about 1 ug genomic DNA diluted to approximately 9 ng/uL. Libraries were prepared by immunoSEQ multiplex PCR; TCRdb keeps only in-frame clonotypes and omits some of them. This table holds about 5,300 clones, around 69% found once. V lost 0 bases, J lost 4 bases, and 9 bases lay in between. The CDR3 length is 14 residues. Looked up from germline, CDR1 is LGHNA and CDR2 is YNFKEQ. These data are taken from a study of persistence of HIV-infected CD4 T cells. General observations from the study: TCRbeta richness was lower in CMV- and Gag-responding cells than in anti-CD3/anti-CD28-responding cells.

The sequence was obtained from an adult man with HIV who was CMV-seropositive. The gene calls are TRBV4-2 and TRBJ1-2; no definite D call. Source: CD4+ T cells sorted from PBMCs after 18-hour stimulation, taken from a patient who received antiretroviral therapy. The CDR3 DNA follows: TGTGCCAGCAGCCAAGATCTAACAGCCTATGGCTACACCTTC. This codes for CASSQDLTAYGYTF.